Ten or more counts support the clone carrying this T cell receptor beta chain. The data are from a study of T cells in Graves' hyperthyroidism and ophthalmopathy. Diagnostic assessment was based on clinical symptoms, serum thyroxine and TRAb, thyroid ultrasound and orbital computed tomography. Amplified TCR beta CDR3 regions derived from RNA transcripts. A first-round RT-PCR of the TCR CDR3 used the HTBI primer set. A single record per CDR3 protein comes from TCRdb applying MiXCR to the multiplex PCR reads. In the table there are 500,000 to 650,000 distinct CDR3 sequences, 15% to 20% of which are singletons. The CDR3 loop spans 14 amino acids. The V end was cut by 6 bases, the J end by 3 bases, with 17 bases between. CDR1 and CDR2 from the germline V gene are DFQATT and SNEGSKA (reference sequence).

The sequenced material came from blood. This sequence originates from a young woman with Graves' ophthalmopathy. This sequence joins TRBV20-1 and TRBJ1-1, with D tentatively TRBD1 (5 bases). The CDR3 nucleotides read TGCAGTGCAAGGGTCGGGAGAGGGGACACTGAAGCTTTCTTT. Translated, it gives CSARVGRGDTEAFF.